This is a list of T cell receptor beta chains from one sample in a study of blood T cell repertoires in COVID-19. The data were produced by immunoSEQ multiplex PCR, yet TCRdb's version contains in-frame clones alone and is incomplete. The sample has 100,000 to 150,000 clones; 85% to 90% are singletons. Source material: peripheral blood. All receptors come from a woman between 50 and 59 years old with acute or convalescent COVID-19. The CDR3 runs from the conserved cysteine through the conserved F or W. D genes are given only for firm matches. Clone size is given for some rows only: seen once, a few or many times, or a class if the clone is expanded.

D: NA
V: TRBV3-1/TRBV3-2
size: NA
J: TRBJ1-4
DNA: TGTGCCAGCAGCTTCAGGGGATCGAAAGAAAAACTGTTTTTT
CDR3: CASSFRGSKEKLFF

D: TRBD2
V: TRBV7-2
size: NA
J: TRBJ2-3
DNA: TGTGCCAGCAGCCCGACTAGCGGGGGAGATACGCAGTATTTT
CDR3: CASSPTSGGDTQYF

D: TRBD1
V: TRBV2
size: NA
J: TRBJ2-7
DNA: TGTGCCAGATCGGACAGGGCCGGGTCCTACGAGCAGTACTTC
CDR3: CARSDRAGSYEQYF

D: TRBD1
V: TRBV18
size: NA
J: TRBJ1-5
DNA: TGTGCCAGCTCTCTCGGGACAGAGCAGCCCCAGCATTTT
CDR3: CASSLGTEQPQHF

D: TRBD1
V: TRBV2
size: NA
J: TRBJ2-7
DNA: TGTGCCAGCAGTGAAGCGGGACAGTCCTACGAGCAGTACTTC
CDR3: CASSEAGQSYEQYF

D: NA
V: TRBV6-5
size: NA
J: TRBJ2-5
DNA: TGTGCCAGCATTGGGGGGGGCAAACAGACCCAGTACTTC
CDR3: CASIGGGKQTQYF

D: NA
V: TRBV7-3
size: NA
J: TRBJ2-3
DNA: TGTGCCAGCAGCTTAAGGCCTCTTGGCAGGGTGGTTGCAGATACGCAGTATTTT
CDR3: CASSLRPLGRVVADTQYF

D: NA
V: TRBV4-3
size: NA
J: TRBJ1-5
DNA: TGCGCCAGCAGCCAGGACTATAGCAATCAGCCCCAGCATTTT
CDR3: CASSQDYSNQPQHF

D: TRBD1
V: TRBV19
size: NA
J: TRBJ2-7
DNA: TGTGCCAGTAGTTCGGGACAGAACGAGCAGTACTTC
CDR3: CASSSGQNEQYF

D: NA
V: TRBV18
size: NA
J: TRBJ1-1
DNA: TGTGCCACGCTCGCCATTGTAGACACTGAAGCTTTCTTT
CDR3: CATLAIVDTEAFF

D: NA
V: TRBV7-8
size: NA
J: TRBJ2-7
DNA: TGTGCCAGCACTCTCAGGAATTCCTACGAGCAGTACTTC
CDR3: CASTLRNSYEQYF

D: TRBD2
V: TRBV4-3
size: NA
J: TRBJ2-1
DNA: TGCGCCAGCAGCCAAGATACGGCTAGCGGGGGGAGACCCTACAATGAGCAGTTCTTC
CDR3: CASSQDTASGGRPYNEQFF

D: NA
V: TRBV21-1
size: NA
J: TRBJ2-1
DNA: TGTGCCAGCAGCAAAGCCCAAAAAGCGGCGGTTGAGGAGCAGTTCTTC
CDR3: CASSKAQKAAVEEQFF

D: NA
V: TRBV5-5
size: NA
J: TRBJ2-4
DNA: TGTGCCAGCAAATCGGCCCCAGGGGCGGGGGACATTCAGTACTTC
CDR3: CASKSAPGAGDIQYF

D: NA
V: TRBV14
size: NA
J: TRBJ1-2
DNA: TGTGCCAGCAGCCAAGATCCTCGGGGAGTGGTGGGCTACACCTTC
CDR3: CASSQDPRGVVGYTF

D: TRBD2
V: TRBV13
size: NA
J: TRBJ2-7
DNA: TGTGCCAGCAGCTCCCGGGGACGGACTAGCTCCTACGAGCAGTACTTC
CDR3: CASSSRGRTSSYEQYF

D: NA
V: TRBV19
size: NA
J: TRBJ1-1
DNA: TGTGCCAGTACCCCGACACGCAAACGGGGTGAAGCTTTCTTT
CDR3: CASTPTRKRGEAFF

D: NA
V: TRBV24-1
size: NA
J: TRBJ1-5
DNA: TGTGCCACCAGTGATGGCAGGGCGGGGAATCAGCCCCAGCATTTT
CDR3: CATSDGRAGNQPQHF

D: TRBD1
V: TRBV24-1
size: NA
J: TRBJ2-3
DNA: TGTGCCACCAGTCCTTCGAATGGCCAGGGGGAAGAGGTCGCAGATACGCAGTATTTT
CDR3: CATSPSNGQGEEVADTQYF

D: TRBD1
V: TRBV9
size: NA
J: TRBJ1-1
DNA: TGTGCCAGCAGCGTAGGGGACAGGGTATACACTGAAGCTTTCTTT
CDR3: CASSVGDRVYTEAFF

D: NA
V: TRBV7-8
size: NA
J: TRBJ1-4
DNA: TGTGCCAGCAGCTTAGACCCCGGAGGTGAAAAACTGTTTTTT
CDR3: CASSLDPGGEKLFF

D: TRBD1
V: TRBV9
size: NA
J: TRBJ1-2
DNA: TGTGCCAGCAGCCCCAGGACAGGGACCTTCTATGGCTACACCTTC
CDR3: CASSPRTGTFYGYTF

D: NA
V: TRBV19
size: NA
J: TRBJ2-5
DNA: TGTGCCAGTTCTTGGGCAGACCAAGAGACCCAGTACTTC
CDR3: CASSWADQETQYF

D: NA
V: TRBV10-3
size: once
J: TRBJ1-1
DNA: TGTGCCATCGGCGGACAGTACACTGAAGCTTTCTTT
CDR3: CAIGGQYTEAFF

D: TRBD1
V: TRBV30
size: NA
J: TRBJ1-5
DNA: TGTGCCTGGAGTGTAAACAGGGGATTACAGCCCCAGCATTTT
CDR3: CAWSVNRGLQPQHF

D: NA
V: TRBV6-1
size: NA
J: TRBJ2-5
DNA: TGTGCCAGCAGCCTAACTAGCCGGCAAGAGACCCAGTACTTC
CDR3: CASSLTSRQETQYF

D: TRBD1
V: TRBV6-5
size: NA
J: TRBJ1-6
DNA: TGTGCCAGCAGTTGGTCGGGACAGGTCGGTTCACCCCTCCACTTT
CDR3: CASSWSGQVGSPLHF

D: TRBD2
V: TRBV4-2
size: NA
J: TRBJ2-3
DNA: TGTGCCAGCAGCCAGGGTAGCGGGGGGGCCGGTGTAGATACGCAGTATTTT
CDR3: CASSQGSGGAGVDTQYF

D: TRBD2
V: TRBV9
size: NA
J: TRBJ2-7
DNA: TGTGCCAGCAGCGTAGGGGAGCGGGGGGGCTACGAGCAGTACTTC
CDR3: CASSVGERGGYEQYF

D: NA
V: TRBV18
size: NA
J: TRBJ2-5
DNA: TGTGCCAGCTCTTCCATCTCCGACAAGACCCAGTACTTC
CDR3: CASSSISDKTQYF

D: TRBD1
V: TRBV5-1
size: NA
J: TRBJ1-2
DNA: TGCGCCAGCAGCCCCGGACAGGCCTATGGCTACACCTTC
CDR3: CASSPGQAYGYTF

D: NA
V: TRBV11-3
size: NA
J: TRBJ1-4
DNA: TGTGCCAGCAGCTTAGATGGGGCAGGGGCGGATGAAAAACTGTTTTTT
CDR3: CASSLDGAGADEKLFF

D: TRBD2
V: TRBV28
size: once
J: TRBJ2-7
DNA: TGTGCCAGCAGTCTTCTAGCGGGGGGCTCCTACGAGCAGTACTTC
CDR3: CASSLLAGGSYEQYF

D: NA
V: TRBV24-1
size: NA
J: TRBJ2-3
DNA: TGTGCCACCAGTGACCTAAGGGACTTCTCAGATACGCAGTATTTT
CDR3: CATSDLRDFSDTQYF

D: NA
V: TRBV27
size: NA
J: TRBJ1-2
DNA: TGTGCCAGCACGAGCCACAGGGCCCCCGACTATGGCTACACCTTC
CDR3: CASTSHRAPDYGYTF

D: TRBD2
V: TRBV6-5
size: NA
J: TRBJ2-3
DNA: TGTGCCAGCAAGGGACTAGCGGTAGTTACAGATACGCAGTATTTT
CDR3: CASKGLAVVTDTQYF

D: TRBD2
V: TRBV7-2
size: few
J: TRBJ2-1
DNA: TGTGCCAGCAGCTTAGTTTTTAGCGGGGGGTTGAATGAGCAGTTCTTC
CDR3: CASSLVFSGGLNEQFF

D: NA
V: TRBV3-1/TRBV3-2
size: NA
J: TRBJ2-5
DNA: TGTGCCAGCAGCCAAGACGTCACGGTGTCCCTACAAGAGACCCAGTACTTC
CDR3: CASSQDVTVSLQETQYF

D: NA
V: TRBV5-1
size: NA
J: TRBJ2-3
DNA: TGCGCCAGCAGCGTACGGGACTCACACACAGATACGCAGTATTTT
CDR3: CASSVRDSHTDTQYF

D: TRBD1
V: TRBV12-5
size: many
J: TRBJ2-1
DNA: TGTGCTAGTGGCCTTGGACAGGGGACGTACAATGAGCAGTTCTTC
CDR3: CASGLGQGTYNEQFF

D: NA
V: TRBV7-2
size: NA
J: TRBJ1-5
DNA: TGTGCCAGCAGCTTAGTGACAGGATCAAATCAGCCCCAGCATTTT
CDR3: CASSLVTGSNQPQHF

D: TRBD1
V: TRBV27
size: NA
J: TRBJ2-3
DNA: TGTGCCAGCAGTTTACGGGACAGCTATCCCCTGGATACGCAGTATTTT
CDR3: CASSLRDSYPLDTQYF

D: NA
V: TRBV7-2
size: NA
J: TRBJ1-1
DNA: TGTGCCAGCAGCTTAGAGCCGGGAATCACTGAAGCTTTCTTT
CDR3: CASSLEPGITEAFF

D: NA
V: TRBV11-2
size: NA
J: TRBJ2-1
DNA: TGTGCCTCCAAGGGGTTAGATGAGCAGTTCTTC
CDR3: CASKGLDEQFF

D: TRBD1
V: TRBV7-2
size: NA
J: TRBJ1-2
DNA: TGTGCCAGCAGCACCTACCAACAGGGGAACTATGGCTACACCTTC
CDR3: CASSTYQQGNYGYTF

D: TRBD1
V: TRBV9
size: NA
J: TRBJ2-7
DNA: TGTGCCAGCAGCCAAATGGGACAGGAGCAGTACTTC
CDR3: CASSQMGQEQYF